The 22 T cell receptor beta chains given below trace back to one sample, sequenced in a study of CD4 T cells in relation to SARS-CoV-2 and coronaviruses. Produced via immunoSEQ multiplex PCR; TCRdb's table is partial and in-frame only. This repertoire shows around 70,000 clones, over 80% found once; its top ten account for over 1.5%. Unexposed donor CD4+ T cells date from 2011-2018, before the COVID-19 pandemic. Input material: memory CD4+ T cells from PBMCs. All receptors come from a human donor in good health.

The rearrangement uses TRBV5-4 and TRBJ1-1; D is possibly TRBD1 (6 bases). Trimming took off 4 bases at V and 6 bases at J, with 16 bases between the two ends. CDR1 is SGHNT, CDR2 YYREEE, per germline (reference sequence). This CDR3 comprises 14 residues. The CDR3, as DNA: TGTGCCAGCAGCATCCGGGGGGCGAAGGCTGAAGCTTTCTTT. Protein sequence: CASSIRGAKAEAFF.

The V gene is TRBV24-1, the J gene TRBJ2-1, with D unresolved. The length of the CDR3 is 14 residues. Deletions cut 1 base from V and 5 bases from J, with 8 bases between. CDR1 is KGHDR, CDR2 SFDVKD, per germline. CDR3 coding DNA: TGTGCCACCAGTGATTTCTTGGAAAACAATGAGCAGTTCTTC. It translates to CATSDFLENNEQFF.

The chain carries TRBV28 and TRBJ2-7, with 13 bases matching TRBD2. Trimming removed 4 bases from V and 9 bases from J; junction bases left unmatched: 12. Germline V lookup: CDR1 MDHEN, CDR2 SYDVKM. The CDR3 sequence is 16 residues long. Here the CDR3 DNA reads TGTGCCAGCAGTTCGATTCGGACTAGCGGGAGTTCGTGGCAGTACTTC. Amino acids: CASSSIRTSGSSWQYF.

The chain is built from TRBV2 and TRBJ2-6, with a possible D match to TRBD2 (6 bases). Per the germline V gene, CDR1 is SNHLY and CDR2 is FYNNEI. V dropped 4 bases and J dropped 5 bases, with 15 bases sitting between them. CDR3 length: 16 residues. The CDR3 coding sequence is TGTGCCAGCAGTGTTCTGCGGGACCCAAGGGCCAACGTCCTGACTTTC. It codes for CASSVLRDPRANVLTF.

The chain joins TRBV29-1 to TRBJ1-2; 10 bases fit TRBD1. This CDR3 is 13 amino acids long. The germline CDR1 and CDR2 sequences are SQVTM and ANQGSEA. Germline trimming cut 2 bases from V and 5 bases from J; bases unmatched to any gene: 2. CDR3 residues: CSVEPGQGYGYTF. In DNA form, the CDR3 reads TGCAGCGTTGAACCGGGACAGGGGTATGGCTACACCTTC. The variable domain in full, completed from reference TRBV29-1 and TRBJ1-2, reads SAVISQKPSRDICQRGTSLTIQCQVDSQVTMMFWYRQQPGQSLTLIATANQGSEATYESGFVIDKFPISRPNLTFSTLTVSNMSPEDSSIYLCSVEPGQGYGYTFGSGTRLTVV.

V usage is TRBV6-5 and J usage is TRBJ2-7, with 8 bases aligning to TRBD1. This CDR3 has 13 amino acids. V was clipped by 6 bases and J by 3 bases; unmatched bases: 4. Germline loops: CDR1 MNHEY, CDR2 SVGAGI. The CDR3 bases are TGTGCCAGCAGCGCCGACAGGGGCTACGAGCAGTACTTC. Translation: CASSADRGYEQYF.

This chain uses TRBV5-1 with TRBJ2-2, with D unresolved. V lost 0 bases to trimming and J lost 5 bases, with 11 bases between them. CDR3 length: 15 residues. CDR1 SGHRS and CDR2 YFSETQ come from the germline V gene. This CDR3 is CASSLDSEATGELFF. CDR3 nucleotide sequence: TGCGCCAGCAGCTTGGATTCCGAGGCGACCGGGGAGCTGTTTTTT.

This clone has just one count. The chain joins TRBV11-2 to TRBJ2-7; TRBD1 aligns across 8 bases. V shed 4 bases, J shed 7 bases, and the junction held 6 bases outside the gene matches. From germline, CDR1 is SGHAT and CDR2 FQNNGV. CDR3 size: 13 residues. The CDR3 DNA sequence: TGTGCCAGCAGCTCCAGGGGGCCTACTGAGCAGTACTTC. It yields the protein CASSSRGPTEQYF.

The chain employs TRBV30 and TRBJ1-5; the D gene is possibly TRBD1 (6 bases). Trimming shortened V by 0 bases and J by 2 bases, and 20 bases separated the two germline ends. CDR1 and CDR2 from the germline V gene are GTSNPN and SVGIG (reference sequence). The CDR3 has 18 residues. The CDR3 sequence: CAWSVLSGERIGNQPQHF. The CDR3 nucleotides read TGTGCCTGGAGTGTACTCTCAGGGGAAAGAATAGGCAATCAGCCCCAGCATTTT.

J is TRBJ2-4 and V is TRBV3-1 (or the pseudogene TRBV3-2); D is undetermined. V shed 0 bases and J shed 7 bases, with 10 bases lying between them. This CDR3 is 14 amino acids long. The germline CDR1 and CDR2 sequences are LGHDT and YNNKEL (reference sequence). The CDR3 is CASSQDFSRNIQYF. Here the CDR3 DNA reads TGTGCCAGCAGCCAAGATTTTTCCAGGAACATTCAGTACTTC.

The rearrangement uses TRBV28 and TRBJ2-7; TRBD1 matches 11 bases. The CDR3 has 15 residues. The V segment lost 3 bases and the J segment 3 bases; nucleotides outside the gene matches: 4. CDR1 and CDR2 from the germline V gene are MDHEN and SYDVKM. CDR3 protein: CASSFTGTGGYEQYF. CDR3 coding DNA: TGTGCCAGCAGTTTTACCGGGACAGGGGGCTACGAGCAGTACTTC.

This sequence joins TRBV7-9 and TRBJ2-5; TRBD1 agrees at 7 bases. The J segment lost 5 bases and the V segment lost 5 bases, leaving 11 bases of the junction unmatched. Germline CDR1 and CDR2: SEHNR and FQNEAQ (reference sequence). The CDR3 is made up of 15 amino acids. The CDR3 spells CASSPRQGLTETQYF. The CDR3, as DNA: TGTGCCAGCAGCCCCCGACAGGGCTTAACTGAGACCCAGTACTTC.

V and J are TRBV15 and TRBJ2-1, with D possibly matching TRBD2 (6 bases). V was cut by 0 bases and J by 7 bases, with 13 bases left in between. The germline V gene has CDR1 LNHNV and CDR2 YYDKDF (reference sequence). The CDR3 has 15 amino acids. The CDR3: CATSRELAGWNEQFF. DNA of the CDR3: TGTGCCACCAGCAGAGAACTAGCTGGTTGGAATGAGCAGTTCTTC.

CDR3: CASSYAGTGNTIYF. The CDR3 nucleotides are TGTGCCAGCAGTTACGCAGGAACTGGAAACACCATATATTTT. V gene TRBV6-5 combines with J gene TRBJ1-3; D unresolved. The V end lost 2 bases, the J end lost 2 bases, and 7 bases lay between the germline ends. CDR1 and CDR2 from the germline V gene are MNHEY and SVGAGI. This CDR3 region has 14 residues.

The genes are TRBV28 and TRBJ1-2; possible D gene TRBD1, 5 bases. The CDR3 spans 14 residues. Germline CDR1 and CDR2: MDHEN and SYDVKM. Trimming removed 4 bases from V and 4 bases from J, with 13 bases in between. The CDR3 DNA is TGTGCCAGCAGTTCGCTCGGGGCGCCCTATGGCTACACCTTC. Its translation is CASSSLGAPYGYTF.

The chain recombines TRBV30 with TRBJ1-1; weak D call: TRBD1 (6 bases). The V and J ends lost 2 bases and 11 bases respectively, with 12 bases between them. Looked up from germline, CDR1 is GTSNPN and CDR2 is SVGIG (reference sequence). The CDR3 sequence is 11 residues long. Here the CDR3 DNA reads TGTGCCTGGAGTAGGGGGAAGCGGGCTTTCTTT. Its protein is CAWSRGKRAFF.

This chain uses TRBV9 with TRBJ1-2; TRBD1 is a possible D gene (6 bases). The CDR3 extends over 13 amino acids. Per the germline V gene, CDR1 is SGDLS and CDR2 is YYNGEE. Trimming pared 3 bases from V and 5 bases from J, leaving 11 bases between. The CDR3 protein is CASSAIQGYGYTF. CDR3 sequence (DNA): TGTGCCAGCAGCGCGATACAGGGTTATGGCTACACCTTC.

The chain has TRBV5-4 and TRBJ2-1, with 11 nucleotides matching TRBD2. The CDR3 runs 16 residues. With 1 base clipped from V and 6 bases from J, the junction kept 6 bases outside the gene matches. Germline V gene lookup returns CDR1 SGHNT and CDR2 YYREEE (reference sequence). This CDR3 reads CASSLSTSGNLNEQFF. The CDR3 DNA reads TGTGCCAGCAGCTTGTCGACTAGCGGGAACCTCAATGAGCAGTTCTTC.

This clone was detected only once. This sequence joins TRBV3-1 (or the pseudogene TRBV3-2) and TRBJ1-2, with D possibly matching TRBD1 (5 bases). The CDR3 is 14 amino acids. V was shortened by 1 base and J by 8 bases, with 14 bases between the two germline ends. CDR1 LGHDT and CDR2 YNNKEL come from the germline V gene (reference sequence). CDR3 protein: CASSQVHGATGYTF. CDR3 nucleotide sequence: TGTGCCAGCAGCCAAGTTCACGGGGCGACCGGCTACACCTTC.

The gene calls are TRBV18 and TRBJ2-3; 8 nucleotides match TRBD2. The CDR3 length is 16 residues. Trimming took 3 bases from V and 0 from J; bases not matched to a gene: 5. Germline CDR1 is KGHSH and CDR2 is LQKENI. The CDR3 loop reads CASSPYASGSTDTQYF. The CDR3, as DNA: TGTGCCAGCTCACCGTATGCTAGCGGGAGCACAGATACGCAGTATTTT.

The J gene is TRBJ1-1, the V gene TRBV28; D gene unclear. CDR1 MDHEN and CDR2 SYDVKM come from the germline V gene. This CDR3 spans 18 amino acids. Trimming cost V 4 bases and J 0 bases, with 21 bases left between them. The CDR3 region has the DNA TGTGCCAGCAGTTCGTCTGGTCCGTGGACGGTGATGAACACTGAAGCTTTCTTT. Translated: CASSSSGPWTVMNTEAFF.

The chain is built from TRBV15 and TRBJ2-3, with TRBD1 matching over 9 bases. With V trimmed by 3 bases and J by 3 bases, 13 bases remained unmatched. From germline, CDR1 is LNHNV and CDR2 YYDKDF (reference sequence). The CDR3 is 18 amino acids. Written as DNA, the CDR3 is TGTGCCACCAGCAGGACCCCCACCGGGACAGGGATAACAGATACGCAGTATTTT. Its protein product is CATSRTPTGTGITDTQYF.